A single sample gave rise to the 6 T cell receptor beta chains below, sequenced in a study of CD8 T cells in Susac syndrome. RNA amounts of 0.5 to 1 ug underwent reverse transcription with random hexamers. One entry per CDR3 protein results from TCRdb running MiXCR on the immunoSEQ multiplex PCR reads. Among more than 80,000 distinct CDR3 sequences listed, roughly 94% were seen once. Source material: CD8+ T cells from PBMCs. The receptors originated from a human donor with Susac syndrome.

A remark on this clonotype: The junction does not match germline at one end; this may be a read error. V usage is TRBV29-1 and J usage is TRBJ1-2; D may be TRBD1 (5 bases). Germline V lookup: CDR1 SQVTM, CDR2 ANQGSEA. CDR3 length: 15 amino acids. CDR3 DNA sequence: TGCAGCGTCGAAGCCGGAGGACAACTTAACTATGGCTACACCTTC. Translated, it gives CSVEAGGQLNYGYTF.

This sequence joins TRBV13 and TRBJ2-1, with TRBD2 matching 8 bases. CDR3 size: 15 residues. Germline V CDR1 and CDR2: PRHDT, FYEKMQ (reference sequence). V gave up 5 bases and J gave up 6 bases; unmatched junction bases: 9. CDR3 protein: CASSEKGTRGNEQFF. The CDR3 bases are TGTGCCAGCAGCGAAAAGGGGACTAGAGGCAATGAGCAGTTCTTC. Full variable domain (missing parts from reference TRBV13 and TRBJ2-1): AAGVIQSPRHLIKEKRETATLKCYPIPRHDTVYWYQQGPGQDPQFLISFYEKMQSDKGSIPDRFSAQQFSDYHSELNMSSLELGDSALYFCASSEKGTRGNEQFFGPGTRLTVL.

The CDR3 DNA sequence: TGTGCCAGCAGCTCGCTGGGACAGGACTATGGCTACACCTTC. This gives the protein CASSSLGQDYGYTF. The chain carries TRBV5-4 and TRBJ1-2; 8 bases line up with TRBD1. This CDR3 is built from 14 residues. Per germline, CDR1 SGHNT and CDR2 YYREEE (reference sequence). V lost 3 bases to trimming and J lost 3 bases; unmatched junction nucleotides: 4.

The chain links TRBV11-2 to TRBJ2-5; 9 nucleotides line up with TRBD2. V trimming: 0 bases; J trimming: 5 bases; junction bases outside the gene matches: 7. The V gene's germline CDR1 is SGHAT and CDR2 FQNNGV. There are 16 residues in the CDR3. CDR3 nucleotide sequence: TGTGCCAGCAGCTTAGAAGCCGCGGGGGGGCGTGAGACCCAGTACTTC. Its translation is CASSLEAAGGRETQYF.

The chain employs TRBV20-1 and TRBJ1-1, with D possibly TRBD1 on 5 matching bases. Germline V gene data show CDR1 as DFQATT and CDR2 as SNEGSKA (reference sequence). Trimming took 5 bases from V and 0 from J, leaving 13 bases between them. This CDR3 comprises 14 residues. The CDR3 region is CSADLRELNTEAFF. As DNA, the CDR3 is TGCAGTGCTGACCTCAGGGAACTGAACACTGAAGCTTTCTTT.

The chain recombines TRBV27 with TRBJ1-2; a weak D match, TRBD1 (5 bases). Trimming removed 3 bases from V and 4 bases from J, with 18 bases in between. The CDR3 runs 16 residues. From germline, CDR1 is MNHEY and CDR2 SMNVEV (reference sequence). The CDR3 DNA reads as TGTGCCAGCAGTTTTGATAGGATGGGGGGACCCTATGGCTACACCTTC. It yields the protein CASSFDRMGGPYGYTF.